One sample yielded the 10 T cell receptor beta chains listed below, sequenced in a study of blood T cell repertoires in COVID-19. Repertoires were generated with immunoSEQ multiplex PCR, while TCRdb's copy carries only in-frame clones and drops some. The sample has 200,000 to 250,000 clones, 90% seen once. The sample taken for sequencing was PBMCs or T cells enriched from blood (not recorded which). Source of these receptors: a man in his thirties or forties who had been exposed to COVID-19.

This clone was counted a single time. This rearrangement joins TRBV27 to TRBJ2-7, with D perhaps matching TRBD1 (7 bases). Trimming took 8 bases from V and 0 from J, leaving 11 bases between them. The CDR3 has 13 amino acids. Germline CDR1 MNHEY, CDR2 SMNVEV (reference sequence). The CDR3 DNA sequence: TGTGCCAGCCGCCAGGGGGGCTCCTACGAGCAGTACTTC. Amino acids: CASRQGGSYEQYF.

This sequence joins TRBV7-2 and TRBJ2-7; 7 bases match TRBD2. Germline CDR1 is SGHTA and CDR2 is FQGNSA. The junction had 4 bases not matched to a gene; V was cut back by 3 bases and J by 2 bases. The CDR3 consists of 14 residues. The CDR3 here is CASSFLGLTYEQYF. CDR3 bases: TGTGCCAGCAGCTTTTTGGGACTAACCTACGAGCAGTACTTC.

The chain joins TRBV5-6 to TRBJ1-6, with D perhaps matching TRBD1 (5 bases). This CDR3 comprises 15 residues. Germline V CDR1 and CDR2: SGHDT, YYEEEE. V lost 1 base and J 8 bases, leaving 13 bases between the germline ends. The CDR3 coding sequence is TGTGCCAGCAGCTTGCTGGGCAGGGATTATTCACCCCTCCACTTT. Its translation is CASSLLGRDYSPLHF.

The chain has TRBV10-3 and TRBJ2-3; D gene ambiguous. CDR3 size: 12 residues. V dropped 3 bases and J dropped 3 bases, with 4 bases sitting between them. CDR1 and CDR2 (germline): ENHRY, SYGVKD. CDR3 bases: TGTGCCATCAGTGACAGGACAGATACGCAGTATTTT. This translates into CAISDRTDTQYF.

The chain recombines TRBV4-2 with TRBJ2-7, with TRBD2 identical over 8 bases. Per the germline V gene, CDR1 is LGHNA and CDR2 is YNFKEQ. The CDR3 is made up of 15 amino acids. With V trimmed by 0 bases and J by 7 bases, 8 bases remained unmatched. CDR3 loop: CASSQEETGGREQYF. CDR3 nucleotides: TGTGCCAGCAGCCAAGAGGAGACGGGGGGGCGTGAGCAGTACTTC.

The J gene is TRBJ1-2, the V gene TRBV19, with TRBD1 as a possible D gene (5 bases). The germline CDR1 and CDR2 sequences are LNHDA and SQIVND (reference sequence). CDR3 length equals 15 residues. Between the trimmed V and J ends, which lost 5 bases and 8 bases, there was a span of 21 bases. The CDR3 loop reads CASSPTLRDSRGYTF. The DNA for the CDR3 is TGTGCCAGTAGTCCTACACTCCGGGACTCGCGAGGCTACACCTTC.

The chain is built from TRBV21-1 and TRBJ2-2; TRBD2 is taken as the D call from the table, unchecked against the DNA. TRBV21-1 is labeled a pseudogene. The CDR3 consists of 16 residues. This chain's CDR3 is CASTPGPGSNTGELFF. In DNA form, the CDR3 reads TGTGCCAGCACCCCCGGGCCGGGGTCGAACACCGGGGAGCTGTTTTTT.

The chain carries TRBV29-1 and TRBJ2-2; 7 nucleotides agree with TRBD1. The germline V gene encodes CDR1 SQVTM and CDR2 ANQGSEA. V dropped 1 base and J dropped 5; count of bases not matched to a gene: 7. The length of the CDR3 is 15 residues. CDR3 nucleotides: TGCAGCGTTGAAGCGGCAGGGGGTATAACCGGGGAGCTGTTTTTT. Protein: CSVEAAGGITGELFF.

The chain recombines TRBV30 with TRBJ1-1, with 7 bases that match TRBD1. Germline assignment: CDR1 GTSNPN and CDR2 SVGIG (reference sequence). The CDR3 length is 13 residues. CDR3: CAIDRDLNTEAFF. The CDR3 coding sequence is TGTGCGATCGACAGGGACCTCAACACTGAAGCTTTCTTT.

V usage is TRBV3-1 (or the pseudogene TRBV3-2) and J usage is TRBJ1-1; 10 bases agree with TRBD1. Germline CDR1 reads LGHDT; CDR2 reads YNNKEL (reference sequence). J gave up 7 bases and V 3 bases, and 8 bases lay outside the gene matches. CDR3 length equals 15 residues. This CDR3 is CASSHLTGGDGEAFF. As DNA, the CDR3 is TGTGCCAGCAGCCACCTGACAGGGGGCGATGGTGAAGCTTTCTTT.